This T cell receptor (beta chain) came from a study of blood T cell repertoires in COVID-19. Study information: Collection of acute and convalescent COVID-19 samples took place in the United States, Italy and Spain.

Only in-frame clones appear in the TCRdb table, and some are missing; sequencing was by immunoSEQ multiplex PCR. The profile shows about 52,000 clones, around 84% of them singletons. Germline CDR1 is SGHRS and CDR2 is YFSETQ. V lost 0 bases and J lost 4, with 11 bases in between. CDR3 size: 15 residues. Sequenced sample: peripheral blood. The TCR sequence derives from a man between 65 and 85 years old with acute or convalescent COVID-19. The chain uses TRBV5-1 and TRBJ2-1; D is unclear. CDR3 loop: CASSLDFGRYNEQFF. The CDR3 DNA sequence: TGCGCCAGCAGCTTGGACTTTGGGCGATACAATGAGCAGTTCTTC.